Below are 5 T cell receptor beta chains sequenced from a single sample in a study of blood T cell repertoires in COVID-19. The table came from immunoSEQ multiplex PCR; TCRdb's copy has only in-frame clones and leaves some out. The data show about 280,000 clones, with approximately 86% seen just once and around 12% held by the top ten. Sequenced material: peripheral blood. The receptors come from a woman between 70 and 85 years old with COVID-19, enrolled during active disease.

The rearrangement joins TRBV5-1 to TRBJ1-4, with TRBD1 identical over 8 bases. The CDR3 covers 16 residues. Germline-derived CDR1 and CDR2 are SGHRS and YFSETQ. Trimming cost V 6 bases and J 2 bases; bases outside gene matches: 9. The DNA of the CDR3 is TGCGCCAGCACCCTCCAGGGGGCAGGCACTAATGAAAAACTGTTTTTT. Encoded protein: CASTLQGAGTNEKLFF.

This rearrangement joins TRBV24-1 to TRBJ2-5; 8 positions match TRBD2. This CDR3 region has 14 residues. The germline CDR1 and CDR2 sequences are KGHDR and SFDVKD. Unmatched junction bases numbered 8, after V lost 7 bases and J lost 5 bases. This CDR3 is CATSHGGGWETQYF. In DNA, the CDR3 is TGTGCCACCAGCCACGGGGGGGGCTGGGAGACCCAGTACTTC.

Regarding this clone: The sample holds other DNA sequences that translate to the same CDR3. The rearrangement uses TRBV6-2 or TRBV6-3 and TRBJ2-5; 12 bases align to TRBD2. Trimming cost V 6 bases and J 2 bases; bases outside gene matches: 4. The CDR3 extends over 15 amino acids. CDR1 and CDR2 (germline): MNHEY, SVGEGT. The CDR3 coding sequence is TGTGCCAGCAGCCGAACTAGCGGGGGGCAAGAGACCCAGTACTTC. Residues: CASSRTSGGQETQYF.

CDR3 DNA sequence: TGTGCCAGCAGTGATCAAACGGACTATGGCTACACCTTC. Translation gives CASSDQTDYGYTF. The rearrangement uses TRBV2 and TRBJ1-2; D is unresolved. Germline V CDR1 and CDR2: SNHLY, FYNNEI. V was cut by 3 bases and J by 3 bases, with 8 bases left in between. This CDR3 region has 13 residues.

V is TRBV7-3 and J is TRBJ2-5, with 11 positions matching TRBD2. Germline CDR1 reads SGHTA; CDR2 reads FQGTGA. With V trimmed by 5 bases and J by 3 bases, 2 bases remained unmatched. The CDR3 contains 14 residues. The CDR3 DNA reads as TGTGCCAGCAGCCTGACTAGCGGGGAAGAGACCCAGTACTTC. Its translation: CASSLTSGEETQYF.